The 26 T cell receptor beta chains given below trace back to one sample, sequenced in a study of T cells expressing NK-cell markers. TCRdb reprocessed the 5' RACE reads, with one entry per CDR3 protein and no DNA. This sample's table reports a few hundred thousand distinct CDR3 sequences. Material for sequencing was blood T cells: a sorted CD56 or NKG2C T cell subset, CD4+ or CD8+ T cells, or bulk PBMC T cells (not recorded which). These TCRs come from a man between 18 and 29 years old in good health.

The rearrangement uses TRBV6-1 and TRBJ2-1. The CDR3 consists of 15 residues. Per the germline V gene, CDR1 is MNHNS and CDR2 is SASEGT. The CDR3 reads CASSEEGSSYNEQFF.

V is TRBV29-1 and J is TRBJ2-5; the TRBD1 assignment by TCRdb is unverifiable without DNA. CDR1 SQVTM and CDR2 ANQGSEA come from the germline V gene. The CDR3 sequence is 13 residues long. The CDR3 sequence: CSVGGDSQETQYF.

The chain recombines TRBV12-3 or TRBV12-4 with TRBJ2-1; TCRdb names TRBD1, which stays unverified in the absence of DNA. The CDR3 length is 15 residues. The CDR3 sequence is CASSWGTGGGNEQFF.

This chain uses TRBV29-1 with TRBJ2-3; with no DNA, the TCRdb D assignment of TRBD2 cannot be verified. CDR1 and CDR2 (germline): SQVTM, ANQGSEA. The CDR3 has 14 amino acids. This CDR3 is CSVEFLAGRGTQYF.

The chain joins TRBV6-5 to TRBJ2-1; TCRdb reports TRBD2, a call that lacks DNA to check it against. Germline-derived CDR1 and CDR2 are MNHEY and SVGAGI. The CDR3 runs 14 residues. CDR3 sequence: CASSYAGRHNEQFF.

The rearrangement uses TRBV18 and TRBJ2-3; TCRdb names TRBD2, which stays unverified in the absence of DNA. Looked up from germline, CDR1 is KGHSH and CDR2 is LQKENI. The CDR3 is 15 residues long. The CDR3 loop reads CASSTPGGVTDTQYF.

The chain combines TRBV29-1 with TRBJ1-4. The length of the CDR3 is 12 residues. Germline values: CDR1 SQVTM, CDR2 ANQGSEA. The CDR3: CSVRTMGEKLFF.

The chain has TRBV5-1 and TRBJ2-2; there is no DNA to check the TCRdb D call of TRBD2. The CDR3 covers 14 residues. Germline V CDR1 and CDR2: SGHRS, YFSETQ. The CDR3 spells CATGRAESTGELFF. Full variable domain (rest looked up from reference TRBV5-1 and TRBJ2-2): KAGVTQTPRYLIKTRGQQVTLSCSPISGHRSVSWYQQTPGQGLQFLFEYFSETQRNKGNFPGRFSGRQFSNSRSEMNVSTLELGDSALYLCATGRAESTGELFFGEGSRLTVL.

This sequence joins TRBV20-1 and TRBJ2-2; TCRdb lists TRBD1, though no DNA is available to test this call. From germline, CDR1 is DFQATT and CDR2 SNEGSKA (reference sequence). CDR3 length equals 17 residues. Here the CDR3 reads CSARQYDRGHNTGELFF.

The rearrangement joins TRBV6-5 to TRBJ2-7. The CDR3 consists of 13 residues. Germline loops: CDR1 MNHEY, CDR2 SVGAGI. The CDR3 loop reads CASSLDRTYEQYF.

The genes are TRBV12-3 or TRBV12-4 and TRBJ1-2; TCRdb's D gene call, TRBD1, goes unchecked for lack of DNA. The CDR3 runs 14 residues. CDR3 region: CASSLGQTFGGYTF.

The genes are TRBV5-1 and TRBJ2-7; TCRdb names TRBD2, which stays unverified in the absence of DNA. From germline, CDR1 is SGHRS and CDR2 YFSETQ. The length of the CDR3 is 14 residues. CDR3 amino acids: CASSPAGGGYEQYF.

The rearrangement uses TRBV12-3 or TRBV12-4 and TRBJ1-5; TCRdb gives TRBD1 as the D gene, but with no DNA this cannot be confirmed. The CDR3 has 14 residues. CDR3: CASSFGQADQPQHF.

The V and J genes are TRBV7-2 and TRBJ2-4. There are 15 residues in the CDR3. Germline-derived CDR1 and CDR2 are SGHTA and FQGNSA. CDR3 protein: CASSLARISKNIQYF.

The genes are TRBV7-9 and TRBJ2-1; TCRdb's D call of TRBD1 is untestable without DNA. Germline CDR1 reads SEHNR; CDR2 reads FQNEAQ (reference sequence). CDR3 length: 12 amino acids. Here the CDR3 reads CASSLVLDIPFF.

The genes are TRBV7-6 and TRBJ1-6; no DNA is available, so the TRBD1 call from TCRdb remains unchecked. Germline CDR1 and CDR2: SGHVS and FNYEAQ. CDR3 length: 17 residues. This CDR3 is CASSPTPGTGGYSPLHF.

CDR3 amino acids: CASSQERVNTEAFF. The chain couples TRBV14 to TRBJ1-1. Germline CDR1 SGHDN, CDR2 FVKESK. The CDR3 length is 14 residues.

The V gene is TRBV19, the J gene TRBJ1-1; checking the TCRdb D call of TRBD1 is not possible without DNA. Looked up from germline, CDR1 is LNHDA and CDR2 is SQIVND (reference sequence). The CDR3 has 15 amino acids. The CDR3 protein is CASSPGTGTNTEAFF.

The V call is TRBV4-2, the J call TRBJ2-3; there is no DNA to check the TCRdb D call of TRBD2. Germline V CDR1 and CDR2: LGHNA, YNFKEQ. This CDR3 comprises 18 residues. CDR3 sequence: CASSQMGLAGENTDTQYF.

The chain combines TRBV5-1 with TRBJ2-1; there is no DNA to check the TCRdb D call of TRBD2. The V gene's germline CDR1 is SGHRS and CDR2 YFSETQ. The CDR3 is made up of 14 amino acids. CDR3 residues: CASSFLAGAGEQFF. The variable domain in full, completed from reference TRBV5-1 and TRBJ2-1, reads KAGVTQTPRYLIKTRGQQVTLSCSPISGHRSVSWYQQTPGQGLQFLFEYFSETQRNKGNFPGRFSGRQFSNSRSEMNVSTLELGDSALYLCASSFLAGAGEQFFGPGTRLTVL.

The chain's CDR3 is CSVDRRQGASDTQYF. The V and J genes are TRBV29-1 and TRBJ2-3; TCRdb reports TRBD1, a call that lacks DNA to check it against. The CDR3 length is 15 residues. The germline V gene encodes CDR1 SQVTM and CDR2 ANQGSEA.

The V gene is TRBV29-1, the J gene TRBJ2-5; with no DNA, the TCRdb D assignment of TRBD1 cannot be verified. Germline V gives CDR1 SQVTM, CDR2 ANQGSEA. This CDR3 region has 13 residues. The CDR3 sequence: CSVRDSSQETQYF.

The J gene is TRBJ1-4, the V gene TRBV20-1; TCRdb gives TRBD1 as the D gene, but with no DNA this cannot be confirmed. CDR3 size: 14 residues. CDR1 is DFQATT, CDR2 SNEGSKA, per germline (reference sequence). The CDR3 sequence: CSASALAGDEKLFF.

This chain links TRBV20-1 with TRBJ2-1; TCRdb proposes TRBD2, but this gene call is untestable without DNA. CDR3 length: 15 amino acids. Germline V gene lookup returns CDR1 DFQATT and CDR2 SNEGSKA (reference sequence). This chain's CDR3 is CSVPIEEGTYNEQFF.

The chain employs TRBV10-3 and TRBJ2-3; the D call of TRBD1 rests on TCRdb alone, since no DNA is present to check it. This CDR3 has 14 residues. Germline CDR1 ENHRY, CDR2 SYGVKD. CDR3 protein: CAITLEGRVDTQYF.

The chain recombines TRBV7-2 with TRBJ2-3. CDR3 size: 15 residues. The germline V gene has CDR1 SGHTA and CDR2 FQGNSA. CDR3 amino acids: CASSLSGRYTDTQYF.